The 20 T cell receptor beta chains given below trace back to one sample, sequenced in a study of regulatory T cells in long-lasting Graves disease. Building the TCR beta libraries relied on iRepertoire HTBI primers, and CDR3 regions underwent Arm-PCR. One entry per CDR3 protein results from TCRdb running MiXCR on the multiplex PCR reads. This table has 320,000 or so distinct CDR3 sequences, under 20% appearing once. The time point was: newly diagnosed GD, antithyroid drugs for less than 3 months. Construction of the TCR library relied on RNA isolated from PBMCs. The sequenced sample was peripheral blood mononuclear cells (PBMCs), obtained at new diagnosis, from a patient treated with antithyroid drugs. Receptors were obtained from a female donor with Graves disease.

This clonotype appeared many times. V is TRBV6-1 and J is TRBJ1-5, with 7 bases matching TRBD1. Germline lookup yields CDR1 MNHNS and CDR2 SASEGT. V lost 3 bases to trimming and J lost 2 bases; unmatched junction nucleotides: 13. CDR3 length equals 18 residues. In nucleotides, the CDR3 is TGTGCCAGCAGTGACCCCGCGGAGGGGGCTAGGGGCAATCAGCCCCAGCATTTT. Protein: CASSDPAEGARGNQPQHF.

On this clonotype: This may be a read error, as it is one base from a much larger clone. This CDR3 reads CASKGVGTGDLFF. CDR3 sequence (DNA): TGCGCCAGCAAAGGTGTGGGCACCGGGGACCTGTTTTTT. The chain recombines TRBV5-1 with TRBJ2-2; D is perhaps TRBD1 or TRBD2 (5 bases each). The CDR3 is 13 residues long. Germline V lookup: CDR1 SGHRS, CDR2 YFSETQ.

This clonotype was recorded at least ten times. The chain links TRBV12-5 to TRBJ2-1; D unclear. V was clipped by 1 base and J by 7 bases, with 8 bases between them. Germline V gene sequence: CDR1 LGHNT, CDR2 FRNRAP. The length of the CDR3 is 13 residues. The CDR3 sequence: CASGLGLANEQFF. In DNA, the CDR3 is TGTGCTAGTGGTTTGGGTTTGGCGAATGAGCAGTTCTTC. The full variable domain, with the rest looked up from reference TRBV12-5 and TRBJ2-1, is DARVTQTPRHKVTEMGQEVTMRCQPILGHNTVFWYRQTMMQGLELLAYFRNRAPLDDSGMPKDRFSAEMPDATLATLKIQPSEPRDSAVYFCASGLGLANEQFFGPGTRLTVL.

This clonotype was seen at least ten times. The J gene is TRBJ1-5, the V gene TRBV20-1; a possible D gene is TRBD1 (5 bases). Germline V lookup: CDR1 DFQATT, CDR2 SNEGSKA (reference sequence). Trimming cost V 1 base and J 4 bases, with 11 bases left between them. The CDR3 contains 14 residues. The CDR3 spells CSARVGGENQPQHF. In DNA form, the CDR3 reads TGCAGTGCTAGAGTGGGGGGGGAGAATCAGCCCCAGCATTTT.

This rearrangement joins TRBV5-5 to TRBJ1-5; no firm D call. The CDR3 contains 14 residues. The V and J ends lost 2 bases and 0 bases respectively, with 6 bases between them. Germline loops: CDR1 SGHKS, CDR2 YYEKEE (reference sequence). CDR3 residues: CASSFRDSNQPQHF. The CDR3 nucleotides read TGTGCCAGCAGCTTCCGGGATAGCAATCAGCCCCAGCATTTT.

The table lists this clonotype with many counts. V is TRBV11-2 and J is TRBJ2-5; D tentatively fits TRBD1 or TRBD2 (5 bases each). Trimming left V 3 bases short and J 4 bases short, with 15 bases between. Germline V gene data show CDR1 as SGHAT and CDR2 as FQNNGV. The CDR3 spans 15 residues. CDR3 loop: CASSFSGAPPETQYF. The CDR3 DNA is TGTGCCAGCAGCTTTTCCGGGGCACCCCCAGAGACCCAGTACTTC.

This clonotype has a count of ten or more. This chain uses TRBV11-2 with TRBJ1-2, with a tentative D call TRBD1 (5 bases). V lost 5 bases, J lost 6 bases, and 16 bases lay in between. There are 14 residues in the CDR3. Germline V gene sequence: CDR1 SGHAT, CDR2 FQNNGV. CDR3 bases: TGTGCCAGCAGCCAGGGACGGACGCGGCATGGCTACACCTTC. It encodes CASSQGRTRHGYTF.

This clonotype was seen ten or more times. V is TRBV12-3 or TRBV12-4 and J is TRBJ1-5; 7 nucleotides agree with TRBD1. The CDR3 has 16 residues. The J segment lost 6 bases and the V segment lost 3 bases, leaving 11 bases of the junction unmatched. CDR3 sequence reads: CASSFGNSRTGQPQHF. The CDR3 DNA reads TGTGCCAGCAGTTTCGGTAATTCCAGGACAGGTCAGCCCCAGCATTTT.

Ten or more counts support this clonotype. The chain joins TRBV12-3 or TRBV12-4 to TRBJ1-3, with no clear D. V was cut by 8 bases and J by 4 bases, with 9 bases left in between. This CDR3 comprises 12 residues. CDR3 sequence reads: CASRRYGNTIYF. In nucleotides, the CDR3 is TGTGCCAGCCGGAGGTACGGAAACACCATATATTTT.

V is TRBV2 and J is TRBJ1-2; D not resolved. From germline, CDR1 is SNHLY and CDR2 FYNNEI. The V end was cut by 2 bases, the J end by 5 bases, with 12 bases between. This CDR3 is built from 14 residues. The CDR3 DNA sequence: TGTGCCAGCAGTGAAAGTAGGAGTCGGTATGGCTACACCTTC. Its translation: CASSESRSRYGYTF.

In this sample, this clonotype turned up a few times. This rearrangement joins TRBV28 to TRBJ2-5; D is undetermined. This CDR3 contains 16 residues. Trimming stripped 5 bases from V and 5 bases from J, with 21 bases between. Germline CDR1 is MDHEN and CDR2 is SYDVKM. The CDR3 spells CASSPHQALARETQYF. The CDR3 coding sequence is TGTGCCAGCAGTCCCCATCAGGCGTTAGCCCGGGAGACCCAGTACTTC.

This clonotype has more than one count but fewer than ten. This chain links TRBV5-1 with TRBJ2-5; 7 bases are shared with TRBD1. V lost 1 base, J lost 2 bases, and 8 bases stayed unmatched. Germline loops: CDR1 SGHRS, CDR2 YFSETQ. The CDR3 runs 16 residues. DNA of the CDR3: TGCGCCAGCAGCTTGAGTGGCAGGGGGAAACAAGAGACCCAGTACTTC. The encoded protein is CASSLSGRGKQETQYF.

This clonotype was counted ten times or more. The chain is built from TRBV11-3 and TRBJ2-7; 9 nucleotides match TRBD1. CDR1 is SGHNT and CDR2 is YENEEA in the germline V gene. The CDR3 is 16 residues long. Unmatched junction bases numbered 12, after V lost 5 bases and J lost 4 bases. The CDR3 DNA is TGTGCCAGCAGCGGATACAACAGGGGGCAGGGGTACGAGCAGTACTTC. It encodes CASSGYNRGQGYEQYF.

In this sample, this clonotype turned up many times. This chain joins TRBV12-3 or TRBV12-4 and TRBJ2-1; D perhaps matches TRBD1 (6 bases). This CDR3 is built from 17 residues. V lost 5 bases and J 8 bases, leaving 25 bases between the germline ends. CDR3 in DNA: TGTGCCAGCAGTCCGGACAGCTCAAGGAGCTCAAGGGATGAGCAGTTCTTC. It specifies CASSPDSSRSSRDEQFF.

The table lists this clonotype with many counts. The rearrangement uses TRBV7-9 and TRBJ2-1, with 9 positions matching TRBD1. Trimming took 0 bases from V and 8 from J; bases not matched to a gene: 8. CDR3 length equals 16 residues. Germline V gene sequence: CDR1 SEHNR, CDR2 FQNEAQ (reference sequence). CDR3 region: CASSLATGGKVDEQFF. The CDR3, as DNA: TGTGCCAGCAGCTTAGCTACAGGGGGCAAGGTCGATGAGCAGTTCTTC.

This clonotype was recorded at least ten times. The chain links TRBV20-1 to TRBJ2-7; TRBD2 matches at 7 bases. The CDR3 totals 13 residues. V lost 4 bases, J lost 2 bases, and 5 bases stayed unmatched. CDR1 and CDR2 (germline): DFQATT, SNEGSKA (reference sequence). The CDR3 is CSAKRGGPYEQYF. CDR3 nucleotides: TGCAGTGCTAAGCGGGGAGGGCCCTACGAGCAGTACTTC.

This clonotype was seen ten or more times. The CDR3 loop is CASSLGPDNEQFF. CDR3 in DNA: TGTGCCAGCAGTTTGGGACCCGACAATGAGCAGTTCTTC. The chain links TRBV12-3 or TRBV12-4 to TRBJ2-1; D is tentatively TRBD1 or TRBD2 (5 bases each). The CDR3 is 13 residues long. The V end was cut by 3 bases, the J end by 5 bases, with 8 bases between.

This clonotype was seen ten or more times. The chain carries TRBV27 and TRBJ2-6; D gene ambiguous. This CDR3 is built from 14 residues. With 4 bases removed from V and 1 base from J, the gap between germline ends came to 5 bases. Germline assignment: CDR1 MNHEY and CDR2 SMNVEV (reference sequence). In DNA, the CDR3 is TGTGCCAGCAGTTCCCGATCTGGGGCCAACGTCCTGACTTTC. This encodes CASSSRSGANVLTF.

This clonotype was counted ten times or more. The chain uses TRBV10-3 and TRBJ2-3; 11 bases fit TRBD1. J lost 1 base, V lost 6 bases, and 12 bases had no gene match. The CDR3 totals 18 residues. Germline CDR1 reads ENHRY; CDR2 reads SYGVKD. CDR3 DNA: TGTGCCATCAGAAGAGGGACAGGGGGGCGCGAAGGCACAGATACGCAGTATTTT. Translation gives CAIRRGTGGREGTDTQYF.

This clonotype was seen many times. The chain is built from TRBV11-2 and TRBJ1-1; 7 bases match TRBD1. Looked up from germline, CDR1 is SGHAT and CDR2 is FQNNGV. The CDR3 sequence is 12 residues long. After removal of 7 bases from V and 6 bases from J, the junction contained 5 bases not matched to a gene. CDR3 in DNA: TGTGCCAGCAACAGGGGTTTCGCTGAAGCTTTCTTT. This encodes CASNRGFAEAFF.